This T cell receptor (beta chain) emerged from a study of a mutant IDH1 vaccine in newly diagnosed glioma. This CDR3 region has 18 residues. V was shortened by 4 bases and J by 6 bases, with 27 bases between the two germline ends. CDR1 is MDHEN and CDR2 is SYDVKM in the germline V gene. As for time point: week 35, safety follow-up. The investigators gave 300 ug of mutant IDH1 20-mer peptide in each vaccine dose, together with topical imiquimod. Assay: immunoSEQ multiplex PCR; the TCRdb copy retains only in-frame clones and omits some. The table has tens of thousands of clones, around 81% seen once. Of note for this clone: Its antigen is as yet unknown.

The input for sequencing was PBMCs, taken from a glioma patient whose treatment included an IDH1 peptide vaccine. The chain uses TRBV28 and TRBJ1-1; a possible D gene is TRBD1 (6 bases). This receptor was identified in a woman in her thirties or forties with glioma. Some clones in this sample may be carry-over from other donors' samples. CDR3 DNA sequence: TGTGCCAGCAGTTCAGCAGCAGCCACCGACAGGTTGCGGGCTGAAGCTTTCTTT. Its translation is CASSSAAATDRLRAEAFF.